The 18 T cell receptor beta chains below come from one sample, sequenced in a study of Ad26.COV2.S vaccination and SARS-CoV-2 variants. Using immunoSEQ multiplex PCR, the repertoire was profiled, and TCRdb retains in-frame clones only, with some absent. The profile shows around 500,000 clones, 80% to 90% of them singletons. The treatment is: 15 to 20 received Ad26.COV2.S at low or high dose, single or two shots; roughly five received placebo; per-sample allocation not given. Following the first vaccine or placebo injection, samples were taken on day 63. The sequenced sample was peripheral blood, obtained in a trial of Ad26.COV2.S vaccine versus placebo. These receptors originate from a person between 18 and 65 years old who received the Ad26.COV2.S COVID-19 vaccine or a placebo.

The CDR3 DNA is TGTGCCAGCACCCTAAACCGGGACGCCGGGGCCAACGTCCTGACTTTC. Its protein product is CASTLNRDAGANVLTF. The rearrangement joins TRBV9 to TRBJ2-6; the D gene could be TRBD1 or TRBD2 (5 bases each). V dropped 6 bases and J dropped 4 bases, with 17 bases sitting between them. CDR3 length equals 16 residues. The germline CDR1 and CDR2 sequences are SGDLS and YYNGEE.

The chain has TRBV6-5 and TRBJ2-7; 8 bases agree with TRBD1. J lost 3 bases, V lost 6 bases, and 7 bases had no gene match. CDR3 length equals 14 residues. Germline V gives CDR1 MNHEY, CDR2 SVGAGI. CDR3 sequence (DNA): TGTGCCAGCAGGTGGGCAGGGGGCAGCTACGAGCAGTACTTC. Protein: CASRWAGGSYEQYF.

The CDR3 reads CASSTNRNQPQHF. In nucleotides, the CDR3 is TGTGCCAGCAGCACCAACAGGAATCAGCCCCAGCATTTT. The V and J genes are TRBV7-9 and TRBJ1-5; weak D call: TRBD1 (5 bases). The CDR3 covers 13 residues. Germline CDR1 reads SEHNR; CDR2 reads FQNEAQ (reference sequence). V dropped 5 bases and J dropped 4 bases, with 9 bases sitting between them.

The CDR3 here is CASSVEPTEHTQYF. For the CDR3, the DNA is TGTGCCAGCAGCGTTGAGCCCACGGAGCATACGCAGTATTTT. The chain joins TRBV9 to TRBJ2-3, with D unclear. The CDR3 extends over 14 amino acids. V was shortened by 2 bases and J by 7 bases, with 14 bases between the two germline ends. Germline assignment: CDR1 SGDLS and CDR2 YYNGEE. The full variable domain, rest sourced from reference TRBV9 and TRBJ2-3, is DSGVTQTPKHLITATGQRVTLRCSPRSGDLSVYWYQQSLDQGLQFLIQYYNGEERAKGNILERFSAQQFPDLHSELNLSSLELGDSALYFCASSVEPTEHTQYFGPGTRLTVL.

The rearrangement uses TRBV7-3 and TRBJ2-6; D tentatively reads TRBD1 or TRBD2 (5 bases each). CDR1 is SGHTA, CDR2 FQGTGA, per germline. The CDR3 runs 15 residues. The V gene lost 3 bases and the J gene lost 2 bases, with 8 bases spanning the gap. In DNA form, the CDR3 reads TGTGCCAGCAGCTTTGGGGGAGCTGGGGCCAACGTCCTGACTTTC. Encoded protein: CASSFGGAGANVLTF.

The chain couples TRBV1 to TRBJ2-7; the table calls TRBD2, which could not be checked here. TRBV1 is a documented pseudogene. The CDR3 loop spans 16 amino acids. Here the CDR3 DNA reads TGCACCAGCAGCCAAGATAGATCGCGGGAGCTCCACGAGCAGTACTTC. Translation: CTSSQDRSRELHEQYF.

The chain carries TRBV28 and TRBJ1-4, with 7 bases lining up with TRBD1. Looked up from germline, CDR1 is MDHEN and CDR2 is SYDVKM. The V segment lost 5 bases and the J segment 8 bases; nucleotides outside the gene matches: 5. This CDR3 is 13 amino acids long. The CDR3 DNA reads as TGTGCCAGCAGTCCCTGGACAGGAGAAAAACTGTTTTTT. Translated: CASSPWTGEKLFF.

V gene TRBV11-3 combines with J gene TRBJ2-1; TRBD2 matches at 8 bases. The germline CDR1 and CDR2 sequences are SGHNT and YENEEA. This CDR3 comprises 15 residues. V lost 1 base and J lost 4; bases outside the gene matches: 3. Here the CDR3 reads CASSLGTSLYNEQFF. DNA of the CDR3: TGTGCCAGCAGCTTAGGGACTAGCCTGTACAATGAGCAGTTCTTC.

This chain uses TRBV6-5 with TRBJ1-2, with a weak D call TRBD1 (6 bases). The V end lost 4 bases, the J end lost 2 bases, and 8 bases lay between the germline ends. Germline CDR1 reads MNHEY; CDR2 reads SVGAGI. The length of the CDR3 is 13 residues. CDR3 in amino acids: CASSSTGNYGYTF. Here the CDR3 DNA reads TGTGCCAGCAGTTCCACAGGGAACTATGGCTACACCTTC.

The count of this clone is one. The chain uses TRBV24-1 and TRBJ2-3; no clear D. The V end lost 1 base, the J end lost 1 base, and 2 bases lay between the germline ends. Per the germline V gene, CDR1 is KGHDR and CDR2 is SFDVKD. The CDR3 is 13 amino acids. CDR3: CATSDFGTDTQYF. DNA for the CDR3: TGTGCCACCAGTGATTTTGGCACAGATACGCAGTATTTT.

This clone was observed once. The rearrangement links TRBV19 to TRBJ1-2, with TRBD1 identical over 7 bases. J was trimmed by 1 base and V by 7 bases; bases with no gene match: 9. Germline values: CDR1 LNHDA, CDR2 SQIVND (reference sequence). CDR3 length equals 15 residues. The CDR3 DNA reads TGTGCCAGTACCCGCGACAGGGCCTATAACTATGGCTACACCTTC. This codes for CASTRDRAYNYGYTF.

To note about this clone: The junction and the germline gene differ at one end; a read error may be behind it. The genes are TRBV7-7 and TRBJ2-7, with D perhaps TRBD1 (6 bases). Germline V gene lookup returns CDR1 SSHAT and CDR2 FNYEAQ (reference sequence). The CDR3 consists of 13 residues. For the CDR3, the DNA is TGTGCTAGCAGCTTAGGCAGGGGCGGCGAGCAGTACTTC. The encoded protein is CASSLGRGGEQYF.

This clone was recorded a few times. The rearrangement links TRBV19 to TRBJ1-1; D unresolved. The CDR3 spans 14 residues. Germline CDR1 and CDR2: LNHDA and SQIVND (reference sequence). Trimming removed 0 bases from V and 2 bases from J, with 7 bases in between. CDR3: CASSIDTRNTEAFF. As DNA, the CDR3 is TGTGCCAGTAGTATAGACACGCGAAACACTGAAGCTTTCTTT.

The chain has TRBV21-1 and TRBJ2-7; the D call in the table, TRBD2, was not verified against the DNA. TRBV21-1 has pseudogene status. CDR3 size: 14 residues. Here the CDR3 DNA reads TGTGCCAGCAGCAAAGGAGTAGCAACCTACGAGCAGTACTTC. Translated: CASSKGVATYEQYF.

The chain carries TRBV4-3 and TRBJ2-4; TRBD1 matches 7 bases. J was trimmed by 6 bases and V by 2 bases; bases with no gene match: 1. CDR3 length equals 13 residues. Germline-derived CDR1 and CDR2 are LGHNA and YSLEER. CDR3 sequence reads: CASSQTGVNIQYF. The CDR3 DNA reads TGCGCCAGCAGCCAAACAGGGGTAAACATTCAGTACTTC.

The chain recombines TRBV28 with TRBJ1-6; the D gene is possibly TRBD1 (6 bases). The germline V and J ends were trimmed by 5 bases and 7 bases, with 18 bases remaining between them. The CDR3 extends over 16 amino acids. CDR1 and CDR2 from the germline V gene are MDHEN and SYDVKM. This chain's CDR3 is CASSPPGGGENSPLHF. The CDR3 DNA sequence: TGTGCCAGCAGTCCCCCCGGGGGGGGCGAAAATTCACCCCTCCACTTT.

The rearrangement uses TRBV4-1 and TRBJ1-4, with a tentative D call TRBD1 (5 bases). The germline V gene has CDR1 MGHRA and CDR2 YSYEKL. This CDR3 is 14 amino acids long. Trimming pared 10 bases from V and 3 bases from J, leaving 15 bases between. The CDR3 spells CAIRGEGANEKLFF. CDR3 in DNA: TGCGCCATCAGAGGGGAAGGGGCTAATGAAAAACTGTTTTTT.

The chain has TRBV3-1 (or the pseudogene TRBV3-2) and TRBJ1-1; D remains ambiguous. The germline gives CDR1 LGHDT, CDR2 YNNKEL (reference sequence). Trimming removed 0 bases from V and 1 base from J, with 6 bases in between. The CDR3 covers 14 residues. The CDR3 sequence is CASSQDRGNTEAFF. The CDR3 DNA reads TGTGCCAGCAGCCAAGATCGGGGGAACACTGAAGCTTTCTTT.